This TCR beta chain was recorded in a study of T cell responses to AZD1222 COVID-19 vaccine. Study-level results: Donors in the cohort were predominantly white British and more often female, and clonal diversity was possibly underestimated. Repertoires were obtained solely post-peak T cell response.

Produced via immunoSEQ multiplex PCR; TCRdb's table is partial and in-frame only. The table shows approximately 110,000 clones, with 80% to 90% occurring only once. Notes on this clone: No antigen is known for it.

The sequencing used peripheral blood, collected 28 days after the second AZD1222 dose. This receptor was obtained from an adult who received the AZD1222 COVID-19 vaccine.

In nucleotides, the CDR3 is TGTGCCAGCAGCAGCCAGGGTGCTAACTATGGCTACACCTTC. Its translation is CASSSQGANYGYTF. The chain couples TRBV7-9 to TRBJ1-2; D might be TRBD1 (5 bases). Germline loops: CDR1 SEHNR, CDR2 FQNEAQ (reference sequence). Trimming shortened V by 5 bases and J by 0 bases, and 10 bases separated the two germline ends. The CDR3 sequence is 14 residues long.